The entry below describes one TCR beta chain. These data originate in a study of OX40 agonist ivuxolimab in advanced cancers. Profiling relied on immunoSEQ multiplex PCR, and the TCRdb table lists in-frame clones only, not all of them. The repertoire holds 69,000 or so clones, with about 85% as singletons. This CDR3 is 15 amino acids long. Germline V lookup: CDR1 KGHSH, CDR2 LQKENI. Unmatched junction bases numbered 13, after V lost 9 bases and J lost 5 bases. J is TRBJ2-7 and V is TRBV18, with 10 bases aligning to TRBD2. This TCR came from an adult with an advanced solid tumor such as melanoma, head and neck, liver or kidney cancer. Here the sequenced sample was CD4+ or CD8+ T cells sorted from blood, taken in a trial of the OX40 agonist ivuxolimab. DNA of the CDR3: TGTGCCAGTCACCGGGCTAGCGGGAGTCTCGACGAGCAGTACTTC. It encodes CASHRASGSLDEQYF.